These T cell receptor beta chains were read from a single sample in a study of PD-1 blockade in classical Hodgkin lymphoma. Clones were read by immunoSEQ multiplex PCR, and TCRdb kept only the in-frame ones, dropping some. Of roughly 20,000 clones detected, approximately 84% appear once; the ten largest clones hold roughly 7.3%. Here the sequenced sample was CD8+ T cells from blood, taken before the fourth cycle of nivolumab. The receptor set was obtained from a human donor with classical Hodgkin lymphoma. Each CDR3 is given without its conserved first and last residue.

TRBV4-2	TRBJ2-7	ASSPTGQSYEQY
TRBV27	TRBJ2-7	ASSPTGGEQY
TRBV4-3	TRBJ2-3	ASSQTSLGTSGGKDTQY
TRBV7-8	TRBJ2-3	ASNLWAGGPDTQY
TRBV2	TRBJ2-5	ASRSSTGAEETQY
TRBV2	TRBJ2-3	ASSEAGGIADTQY
TRBV29-1	TRBJ1-1	SVDTTTGTNTEAF
TRBV25-1	TRBJ1-4	ASSDRVSGEKLF
TRBV28	TRBJ2-5	ASSATRLSQETQY
TRBV7-9	TRBJ2-7	ASSPGGYEQY
TRBV30	TRBJ1-5	AWNPTSSNQPQH
TRBV25-1	TRBJ2-3	ASRNLTGTGETTDTQY
TRBV7-9	TRBJ1-1	ASSLVLGVTGAAEAF
TRBV2	TRBJ2-5	ASRGSGGAGKETQY
TRBV7-2	TRBJ1-2	ASSLKQDGYT
TRBV7-9	TRBJ1-5	ASSPRVGPYSNQPQH
TRBV19	TRBJ1-1	ASSRQGTLNTEAF
TRBV7-9	TRBJ2-7	ASSLDRGPYEQY
TRBV27	TRBJ1-1	ASTGSTEAF
TRBV27	TRBJ1-1	ASSWGQGTTEAF
TRBV30	TRBJ2-7	AWSLRGSDQY
TRBV9	TRBJ1-1	ASSVAGSTEAF
TRBV19	TRBJ2-7	ASSPGPIYEQY
TRBV6-5	TRBJ1-1	ASSYAGAGTEAF
TRBV7-2	TRBJ1-1	AWAGGEGTEAF
TRBV6-1	TRBJ1-5	ASSGTGKRQPQH
TRBV27	TRBJ2-5	ASSPYQGIQETQY
TRBV5-6	TRBJ1-2	ASSLGGYT
TRBV19	TRBJ2-7	ASSNGAGPRSYEQY
TRBV5-4	TRBJ2-7	ASSSPGGSYEQY
TRBV9	TRBJ1-1	ASSTAMGVNTEAF
TRBV7-6	TRBJ1-2	ASSLEGQGVDGYT
TRBV6-5	TRBJ2-3	ASSYVSTDTQY
TRBV6-6	TRBJ2-2	ASSEPGTGGELF
TRBV6-6	TRBJ1-6	ASNDGNSPLH
TRBV7-9	TRBJ1-2	ASSSGPRGGYT
TRBV15	TRBJ2-3	ATSRVGSSTDTQY
TRBV27	TRBJ2-3	ASSLDFMNTDTQY
TRBV11-2	TRBJ1-6	ASSLAGGPGSPLH
TRBV5-6	TRBJ2-7	ASSLPGGVEQY
TRBV6-5	TRBJ2-7	ASSYLASSFYEQY
TRBV5-6	TRBJ1-2	ASSLGSANYGYT
TRBV10-1	TRBJ1-1	ASRPDRNTEAF